This T cell receptor (beta chain) stems from a study of regulatory T cells in long-lasting Graves disease. Points from the study as a whole: Sharing of public clonotypes was greater in persistent patients (about 2,700) than in new patients (more than 900).

This clonotype was seen a handful of times. Antigen: not known. Investigators prepared the TCR beta libraries by applying iRepertoire HTBI primers and Arm-PCR of CDR3 regions. TCRdb reanalysed the multiplex PCR reads using MiXCR and keeps one entry per CDR3 protein. The sample has 450,000 to 650,000 distinct CDR3 sequences, more than 15% seen once; the top ten hold around 25%. Time point given: newly diagnosed GD, antithyroid drugs for less than 3 months. PBMC-extracted RNA yielded the TCR library. Germline V gene sequence: CDR1 MNHNS, CDR2 SASEGT. CDR3 length: 13 residues. V gave up 3 bases and J gave up 5 bases, with 10 bases separating them. These data also formed part of another study, on T cells in Graves' hyperthyroidism and ophthalmopathy.

Specimen: peripheral blood mononuclear cells (PBMCs), collected at new diagnosis, from a patient treated with antithyroid drugs. V is TRBV6-1 and J is TRBJ1-2; D gene unclear. This TCR was sampled from a woman aged 35 to 59 with Graves disease. For the CDR3, the DNA is TGTGCCAGCAGTGAGAACATGGGATATGGCTACACCTTC. Protein: CASSENMGYGYTF.